The rows below give T cell receptor beta chains drawn from one sample of a study of cytomegalovirus exposure and HLA in healthy donors. Sequencing used immunoSEQ multiplex PCR; TCRdb keeps in-frame clones, though not all of them. The profile shows about 160,000 clones, less than 90% of them singletons. Sequencing was carried out using PBMCs. The source of these receptors is a man over 45 in good health and CMV-seropositive. The CDR3 runs from the conserved cysteine through the conserved F or W. Some rows have no size entry. The others give once, few or many, or a class for an expanded clone.

J,V,size,CDR3
TRBJ1-5,TRBV28,.,CASSPWTGNQPQHF
.,TRBV19,.,CASSIRHHSYEQYF
TRBJ1-2,TRBV4-3,.,CASSHGESNYGYTF
TRBJ2-7,TRBV9,once,CASSVGTNSYEQYF
TRBJ1-2,TRBV14,.,CASSPWAGLDYGYTF
TRBJ2-1,TRBV19,.,CASSRDRGRDEQFF
TRBJ2-3,TRBV9,.,CASSVSTFTDTQYF
TRBJ2-4,TRBV5-1,.,CASSLYAGTSVNIQYF
TRBJ1-2,TRBV2,.,CASSEVPGQGGYTF
TRBJ1-4,TRBV5-1,once,CASSSTGANNEKLFF